Listed below are T cell receptor beta chains from one sample, sequenced in a study of cytomegalovirus exposure and HLA in healthy donors. Profiling relied on immunoSEQ multiplex PCR, and the TCRdb table lists in-frame clones only, not all of them. The table shows around 230,000 clones, with about 77% occurring only once. Sequencing was carried out using PBMCs. The receptor set was obtained from a boy younger than 18 in good health and CMV-seronegative. The CDR3 runs from the conserved cysteine through the conserved F or W. Expanded clones are given a class, and other clones once, few, many or no size at all.

>.|TRBV10-3|TRBJ2-7
CAINPQGGSEQYF
>.|TRBV7-7|TRBJ2-3
CASSWGLAPDTQYF
>few|TRBV5-4|TRBJ2-1
CASSWDTGSYNEQFF
>.|TRBV11-3|TRBJ1-2
CASSLGHYGYTF
>few|TRBV18|TRBJ2-7
CASSREQGYEQYF
>once|TRBV25-1|TRBJ2-3
CASSPPGTSGGADTQYF
>.|TRBV7-2|TRBJ2-3
CASSLVLATDTQYF
>once|TRBV19|TRBJ2-3
CASTGLAGDGTDTQYF
>.|TRBV19|TRBJ2-5
CASTSFPLGAGETQYF
>.|TRBV27|TRBJ1-2
CASSGGRGNYGYTF
>.|TRBV19|TRBJ2-7
CASSDYRDSSYEQYF
>.|TRBV5-4|TRBJ1-4
CASSLAGVEEKLFF
>once|TRBV5-1|TRBJ2-1
CASSLGYVGGNNEQFF
>.|TRBV5-6|TRBJ2-7
CASSSGGGIEQYF
>.|TRBV6-6|TRBJ2-1
CASELDSEQFF
>few|TRBV30|TRBJ2-1
CAWALLRGHNEQFF
>.|TRBV5-1|TRBJ2-7
CASSPVASSYEQYF
>.|TRBV7-7|TRBJ2-7
CASSLGTSSYEQYF
>.|TRBV6-1|TRBJ1-1
CASSDRGNTEAFF
>.|TRBV27|TRBJ2-3
CASSKRTSGSTQYF
>.|TRBV21-1|TRBJ2-7
CASSRGPSGRAYEQYF
>.|TRBV7-9|TRBJ1-2
CASSLIYRDRGTNYGYTF
>few|TRBV29-1|TRBJ2-7
CSVEGASYEQYF
>.|TRBV6-1|TRBJ1-1
CASSALGTGFTEAFF
>.|TRBV5-4|TRBJ2-5
CASSGSGAGGETQYF
>.|TRBV4-2|TRBJ1-2
CASSQERVNYGYTF
>.|TRBV19|TRBJ1-5
CASSMTGVQISNQPQHF
>.|TRBV2|TRBJ1-2
CASSKTGGSYGYTF
>once|TRBV29-1|TRBJ2-1
CSVAGLAGPNEQFF
>.|TRBV30|TRBJ1-1
CASRAGAAEAFF
>.|TRBV15|TRBJ2-3
CATSRDGTAADTQYF
>once|TRBV29-1|TRBJ1-1
CSVKQGLEAFF
>.|TRBV10-3|TRBJ1-4
CAISSDRVSVNEKLFF
>few|TRBV18|TRBJ2-7
CASSPPGTEGYEQYF
>.|TRBV11-1|TRBJ1-1
CASSFGGTGTTEAFF
>.|TRBV27|TRBJ2-7
CASSPRTGATLSYEQYF
>.|TRBV6-1|TRBJ2-5
CASSAPRGTQYF
>.|TRBV30|TRBJ1-1
CAWRNRAGWNTEAFF
>.|TRBV15|TRBJ2-7
CATSSRDRGNEQYF
>once|TRBV19|TRBJ1-4
CASRDSGTGRQSEKLFF
>once|TRBV5-1|TRBJ2-1
CASSLGAGGPNEQFF
>.|TRBV10-1|TRBJ1-1
CASSDQGREAFF
>.|TRBV5-1|TRBJ2-2
CASSLAGANTGELFF